These T cell receptor beta chains were read from a single sample in a study of blood T cell repertoires in COVID-19. TCRdb's copy holds only in-frame clones and misses some; the assay was immunoSEQ multiplex PCR. The data hold about 150,000 clones, with more than 75% observed a single time. Sequenced input: peripheral blood. These receptors were taken from a human donor with acute or convalescent COVID-19. The donor label of this sample is uncertain. CDR3s include the opening cysteine and the closing phenylalanine or tryptophan. D genes are given only for firm matches. Clone size is not always given. Where it is, it says once, few, many or a class for expanded clones.

abundance	v_gene	j_gene	d_gene	CDR3aa	CDR3nt
-	TRBV5-1	TRBJ1-6	-	CASSSNIRGNISPLHF	TGCGCCAGCAGCTCGAATATCAGGGGCAATATATCACCCCTCCACTTT
-	TRBV5-1	TRBJ2-7	TRBD1	CASSSTGQGWFEQYF	TGCGCCAGCAGCTCGACAGGACAGGGATGGTTCGAGCAGTACTTC
-	TRBV30	TRBJ1-1	-	CAGISGRPEAFF	TGTGCCGGGATCTCGGGAAGACCTGAAGCTTTCTTT
-	TRBV11-2	TRBJ2-5	TRBD1	CASSPIRRQGAKAQYF	TGTGCCAGCAGCCCCATCAGGCGGCAGGGGGCAAAGGCCCAGTACTTC
-	TRBV7-9	TRBJ1-3	-	CASSLPINTIYF	TGTGCCAGCAGCTTACCCATTAACACCATATATTTT
once	TRBV5-1	TRBJ2-7	TRBD2	CASSPGPGGEQYF	TGCGCCAGCAGCCCGGGACCGGGGGGCGAGCAGTACTTC
-	TRBV29-1	TRBJ1-2	TRBD1	CSVEKGQGAGGYTF	TGCAGCGTTGAAAAAGGTCAGGGGGCAGGTGGCTACACCTTC
few	TRBV5-1	TRBJ2-2	-	CASSLFSNTGELFF	TGCGCCAGCAGCTTGTTCTCGAACACCGGGGAGCTGTTTTTT
-	TRBV28	TRBJ1-6	-	CASWPGGNSPLHF	TGTGCCAGTTGGCCCGGGGGGAATTCACCCCTCCACTTT
-	TRBV19	TRBJ2-7	TRBD1	CASSPQGGYEQYF	TGTGCCAGTAGCCCACAGGGGGGCTACGAGCAGTACTTC
-	TRBV21-1	TRBJ2-1	-	CASSKSLGTSGSNEQFF	TGTGCCAGCAGCAAAAGTCTCGGGACTAGCGGGTCCAATGAGCAGTTCTTC
few	TRBV7-7	TRBJ2-3	TRBD2	CASSASGGLTDTQYF	TGTGCCAGCAGCGCAAGCGGGGGACTTACAGATACGCAGTATTTT
-	TRBV7-2	TRBJ1-2	-	CASSFLQRGVNYGYTF	TGTGCCAGCAGCTTCCTCCAGCGGGGGGTTAACTATGGCTACACCTTC
-	TRBV5-1	TRBJ2-4	TRBD2	CASSLAGGEGNIQYF	TGCGCCAGCAGCTTGGCGGGGGGAGAGGGTAACATTCAGTACTTC
-	TRBV5-1	TRBJ1-2	-	CASSRQDPNYGYTF	TGCGCCAGCAGTCGACAGGACCCTAACTATGGCTACACCTTC
-	TRBV16	TRBJ1-2	TRBD1	CASSQRTGLLSYGYTF	TGTGCCAGCAGCCAACGGACAGGGCTTCTGAGCTATGGCTACACCTTC
-	TRBV7-2	TRBJ1-5	-	CASSEGSGRSLPQHF	TGTGCCAGCAGCGAAGGTTCAGGGCGAAGCCTCCCCCAGCATTTT
once	TRBV30	TRBJ1-1	-	CAWSVISGNTEAFF	TGTGCCTGGAGTGTAATTTCAGGGAACACTGAAGCTTTCTTT
-	TRBV5-6	TRBJ1-4	-	CASSWKGLGEKLFF	TGTGCCAGCAGCTGGAAGGGGTTAGGAGAAAAACTGTTTTTT
-	TRBV10-3	TRBJ2-5	TRBD2	CAISPGTSGGAYETQYF	TGTGCCATCAGTCCCGGGACTAGCGGGGGGGCGTACGAGACCCAGTACTTC
-	TRBV7-2	TRBJ2-4	TRBD1	CASSQTGGAGIQYF	TGTGCCAGCAGCCAAACAGGGGGTGCAGGGATTCAGTACTTC
-	TRBV11-3	TRBJ2-3	TRBD2	CASSQPGGDTQYF	TGTGCCAGCAGCCAACCCGGGGGGGATACGCAGTATTTT
-	TRBV14	TRBJ1-6	-	CASSAWGLARHNSPLHF	TGTGCCAGCAGCGCTTGGGGCCTGGCGAGGCATAATTCACCCCTCCACTTT
-	TRBV21-1	TRBJ2-1	-	CASSKASSGGPNEQFF	TGTGCCAGCAGCAAAGCGTCAAGCGGGGGGCCCAATGAGCAGTTCTTC
-	TRBV4-2	TRBJ2-7	-	CASSQAEVSYEQYF	TGTGCCAGCAGCCAAGCCGAGGTCTCCTACGAGCAGTACTTC
-	TRBV30	TRBJ1-5	-	CAWRDKGGNQPQHF	TGTGCCTGGAGGGATAAGGGAGGCAATCAGCCCCAGCATTTT
-	TRBV3-1/TRBV3-2	TRBJ2-2	-	CASSLQGNTGELFF	TGTGCCAGCAGCCTACAGGGGAACACCGGGGAGCTGTTTTTT
-	TRBV6-5	TRBJ2-3	-	CASSYPSLGGDTQYF	TGTGCCAGCAGTTACCCTTCCCTTGGGGGGGATACGCAGTATTTT
-	TRBV7-3	TRBJ2-3	TRBD1	CASSLGRGQTDTQYF	TGTGCCAGCAGCTTAGGTCGGGGACAGACAGATACGCAGTATTTT
-	TRBV19	TRBJ2-7	TRBD1	CASSKSGQEMQYEQYF	TGTGCCAGTAGTAAAAGTGGACAGGAGATGCAGTACGAGCAGTACTTC